This passage covers 27 T cell receptor beta chains from one sample sequenced in a study of T cells in Graves' hyperthyroidism and ophthalmopathy. Amplification targeted TCR beta CDR3 regions from RNA transcripts. HTBI primers drove first-round RT-PCR of the TCR CDR3. TCRdb reprocessed the multiplex PCR reads with MiXCR, giving one entry per CDR3 protein. The sample records fewer than 550,000 distinct CDR3 sequences, roughly 14% being singletons. Sequencing was done on a sample of blood. The receptors originated from a woman between 18 and 30 years old with Graves' hyperthyroidism.

This clonotype was observed many times. The chain recombines TRBV20-1 with TRBJ1-3, with D unclear. V was shortened by 1 base and J by 0 bases, with 7 bases between the two germline ends. There are 14 residues in the CDR3. The germline V gene has CDR1 DFQATT and CDR2 SNEGSKA (reference sequence). CDR3 sequence: CSARGGNSGNTIYF. The DNA of the CDR3 is TGCAGTGCTAGAGGGGGTAACTCTGGAAACACCATATATTTT.

This clonotype occurred many times. The J gene is TRBJ1-2, the V gene TRBV6-1; D may be TRBD1 (5 bases). V was shortened by 1 base and J by 7 bases, with 16 bases between the two germline ends. This CDR3 contains 15 residues. Germline CDR1 and CDR2: MNHNS and SASEGT. This CDR3 reads CASSEVAGQGGGYTF. The CDR3 DNA follows: TGTGCCAGCAGTGAAGTGGCAGGACAAGGCGGTGGCTACACCTTC.

The chain employs TRBV18 and TRBJ2-1; TRBD2 matches at 11 bases. CDR3 length: 16 residues. CDR1 is KGHSH and CDR2 is LQKENI in the germline V gene. V was pared by 4 bases and J by 6 bases, with 8 bases of the junction left unmatched. The chain's CDR3 is CASSRPLAGGFNEQFF. As DNA, the CDR3 is TGTGCCAGCTCACGTCCCCTAGCGGGGGGTTTCAATGAGCAGTTCTTC.

The sample holds many counts of this clonotype. The chain links TRBV28 to TRBJ1-2; D gene unclear. Germline CDR1 reads MDHEN; CDR2 reads SYDVKM. Deletions cut 4 bases from V and 2 bases from J, with 11 bases between. The CDR3 length is 14 residues. The CDR3 bases are TGTGCCAGCAGTTCAGCACAGAGGAACTATGGCTACACCTTC. It codes for CASSSAQRNYGYTF.

This clonotype was seen more than once but under ten times. No conserved phenylalanine or tryptophan ends this CDR3, so it is likely a read error. The chain recombines TRBV5-1 with TRBJ1-1, with D perhaps matching TRBD1 (5 bases). The CDR3 has 14 residues. The germline V and J ends were trimmed by 5 bases and 0 bases, with 11 bases remaining between them. Germline assignment: CDR1 SGHRS and CDR2 YFSETQ. Here the CDR3 reads CASRRQTMNTEAFL. CDR3 nucleotides: TGCGCCAGCAGACGACAGACGATGAACACTGAAGCTTTCCTT.

This clonotype was found many times. The genes are TRBV7-9 and TRBJ2-3; no reliable D call. Trimming removed 1 base at V and 5 bases at J, with 13 bases between. The CDR3 has 15 residues. Per germline, CDR1 SEHNR and CDR2 FQNEAQ (reference sequence). CDR3 coding DNA: TGTGCCAGCAGCTTAGAGGGCCCCGCGGAAGATACGCAGTATTTT. Protein: CASSLEGPAEDTQYF.

This clonotype appeared many times. The J gene is TRBJ2-1, the V gene TRBV11-2; D perhaps matches TRBD1 (5 bases). The CDR3 is 12 amino acids. Germline-derived CDR1 and CDR2 are SGHAT and FQNNGV. Deletions cut 5 bases from V and 4 bases from J, with 6 bases between. The CDR3 sequence: CASSKGYNEQFF. CDR3 in DNA: TGTGCCAGCAGCAAGGGGTACAATGAGCAGTTCTTC.

There are a few counts of this clonotype. The chain is built from TRBV7-3 and TRBJ2-7; D possibly matches TRBD1 or TRBD2 (6 bases each). The CDR3 runs 15 residues. The ends were cut back, 1 base at V and 2 bases at J, with 12 bases in the middle. The germline CDR1 and CDR2 sequences are SGHTA and FQGTGA. The CDR3 loop is CASSLNGGPAYEQYF. CDR3 in DNA: TGTGCCAGCAGCTTAAATGGGGGGCCAGCCTACGAGCAGTACTTC.

This clonotype was counted only a few times. The rearrangement links TRBV20-1 to TRBJ1-2; D unresolved. CDR1 DFQATT and CDR2 SNEGSKA come from the germline V gene (reference sequence). V was pared by 3 bases and J by 4 bases, with 9 bases between. CDR3 length: 12 amino acids. CDR3 nucleotide sequence: TGCAGTGCTAGTGTGCAGTCCTATGGCTACACCTTC. It codes for CSASVQSYGYTF.

The V call is TRBV7-8, the J call TRBJ2-2; 7 bases map to TRBD1. The CDR3 is made up of 16 amino acids. Losses at the gene ends were 1 base for V and 0 bases for J; bases not matched to a gene: 2. The germline V gene has CDR1 SGHVS and CDR2 FQNEAQ. The CDR3 region is CASSLVTGANTGELFF. In nucleotides, the CDR3 is TGTGCCAGCAGCTTAGTTACAGGGGCGAACACCGGGGAGCTGTTTTTT.

This clonotype appeared a few times. V usage is TRBV7-9 and J usage is TRBJ1-1, with D possibly being TRBD1 (6 bases). V lost 5 bases, J lost 3 bases, and 16 bases lay in between. CDR1 is SEHNR, CDR2 FQNEAQ, per germline (reference sequence). This CDR3 has 15 residues. The CDR3 DNA is TGTGCCAGCAGCCCAACAGGGATCCCCGACACTGAAGCTTTCTTT. Protein sequence: CASSPTGIPDTEAFF. Filled out from reference TRBV7-9 and TRBJ1-1, the complete variable domain reads DTGVSQNPRHKITKRGQNVTFRCDPISEHNRLYWYRQTLGQGPEFLTYFQNEAQLEKSRLLSDRFSAERPKGSFSTLEIQRTEQGDSAMYLCASSPTGIPDTEAFFGQGTRLTVV.

This clonotype was seen at least ten times. V is TRBV28 and J is TRBJ2-3; 16 bases are a match to TRBD2. With V trimmed by 5 bases and J by 11 bases, 7 bases remained unmatched. The CDR3 is 15 residues long. Per germline, CDR1 MDHEN and CDR2 SYDVKM. DNA of the CDR3: TGTGCCAGCAGTCCTGGGACTAGCGGGGGGGTACGGCAGTATTTT. It encodes CASSPGTSGGVRQYF.

The sample holds a few counts of this clonotype. This sequence joins TRBV4-2 and TRBJ2-3; D gene ambiguous. V shed 3 bases and J shed 5 bases, with 18 bases lying between them. The V gene's germline CDR1 is LGHNA and CDR2 YNFKEQ. This CDR3 contains 16 residues. CDR3 DNA sequence: TGTGCCAGCAGCCAGCCACGACTGCAGTATAGAGATACGCAGTATTTT. This translates into CASSQPRLQYRDTQYF.

V and J are TRBV6-2 or TRBV6-3 and TRBJ2-7; no firm D call. The germline V gene has CDR1 MNHEY and CDR2 SVGEGT. The CDR3 totals 14 residues. V lost 0 bases and J lost 3, with 9 bases in between. The CDR3 nucleotides are TGTGCCAGCAGTTACTCGATTGTAGTCTACGAGCAGTACTTC. This gives the protein CASSYSIVVYEQYF.

This clonotype has just a few counts. The chain links TRBV5-5 to TRBJ1-2, with D perhaps matching TRBD1 (6 bases). Germline CDR1 is SGHKS and CDR2 is YYEKEE (reference sequence). V lost 0 bases, J lost 2 bases, and 11 bases lay in between. The CDR3 is 15 amino acids. The CDR3 DNA is TGTGCCAGCAGCTTGGTTATTGGACAGAACTATGGCTACACCTTC. Residues: CASSLVIGQNYGYTF.

This clonotype showed up many times. The chain carries TRBV29-1 and TRBJ2-7; 8 bases agree with TRBD2. CDR1 and CDR2 from the germline V gene are SQVTM and ANQGSEA. The CDR3 is 15 residues long. V trimming: 7 bases; J trimming: 3 bases; junction bases outside the gene matches: 14. In DNA form, the CDR3 reads TGCAGCGGTGTCGCTGGGCTGGCGGGAGGCTACGAGCAGTACTTC. It is translated as CSGVAGLAGGYEQYF.

This clonotype turned up a few times. The rearrangement links TRBV11-2 to TRBJ1-6, with 11 positions matching TRBD1. This CDR3 region has 16 residues. V was clipped by 5 bases and J by 6 bases; unmatched bases: 6. CDR1 is SGHAT, CDR2 FQNNGV, per germline. The CDR3 DNA is TGTGCCAGCAGCAGGACAGGGGGCGCGGGTAATTCACCCCTCCACTTT. Its translation: CASSRTGGAGNSPLHF. The variable domain in full, completed from reference TRBV11-2 and TRBJ1-6, reads EAGVAQSPRYKIIEKRQSVAFWCNPISGHATLYWYQQILGQGPKLLIQFQNNGVVDDSQLPKDRFSAERLKGVDSTLKIQPAKLEDSAVYLCASSRTGGAGNSPLHFGNGTRLTVT.

This clonotype was picked up many times. This chain links TRBV12-3 or TRBV12-4 with TRBJ1-6; 9 bases align to TRBD1. The length of the CDR3 is 13 residues. V gave up 7 bases and J gave up 10 bases; unmatched junction bases: 5. Written as DNA, the CDR3 is TGTGCCAGCACCACAGGGGGCGAATCACCCCTCCACTTT. Protein product: CASTTGGESPLHF.

This clonotype was recorded at least ten times. The chain links TRBV7-8 to TRBJ2-1; a possible D gene is TRBD2 (5 bases). Trimming took 6 bases from V and 0 from J, leaving 9 bases between them. Germline loops: CDR1 SGHVS, CDR2 FQNEAQ. The CDR3 has 14 amino acids. The CDR3 DNA sequence: TGTGCCAGCAGAGGAGCGGCCTCCTACAATGAGCAGTTCTTC. Amino acid sequence: CASRGAASYNEQFF.

This clonotype was seen repeatedly, ten times or more. The chain is built from TRBV6-2 or TRBV6-3 and TRBJ2-7; the D is unclear. V dropped 2 bases and J dropped 6 bases, with 17 bases sitting between them. CDR3 length equals 15 residues. Germline V gene lookup returns CDR1 MNHEY and CDR2 SVGEGT. DNA for the CDR3: TGTGCCAGCAGTTACGAAACCGGGTCGCCTCCCGAGCAGTACTTC. It encodes CASSYETGSPPEQYF.

This clonotype came up many times. The chain recombines TRBV24-1 with TRBJ1-5; TRBD1 might be the D (5 bases). This CDR3 has 17 amino acids. Germline CDR1 and CDR2: KGHDR and SFDVKD. The ends were cut back, 5 bases at V and 0 bases at J, with 16 bases in the middle. CDR3 sequence: CATSGQGRGGSNQPQHF. In DNA form, the CDR3 reads TGTGCCACCAGTGGCCAGGGTAGGGGTGGTAGCAATCAGCCCCAGCATTTT.

This clonotype was detected a few times. A much larger clone lies one base from this, so it may be a read error. The V call is TRBV3-1, the J call TRBJ1-4; possible D gene TRBD1, 6 bases. The CDR3 runs to 16 residues. The V gene's germline CDR1 is LGHDT and CDR2 YNNKEL (reference sequence). Trimming took off 4 bases at V and 8 bases at J, with 20 bases between the two ends. CDR3 DNA sequence: TGTGCCAGCAGCCCCCATCGGACAGCGCGGTCGGAAAAACTGTTTTTT. It encodes CASSPHRTARSEKLFF.

The CDR3 loop reads CASSLSPAGTGLTFF. The CDR3 bases are TGCGCCAGCAGCTTGAGTCCCGCTGGGACAGGGCTTACTTTCTTT. V is TRBV5-1 and J is TRBJ1-1, with TRBD1 matching over 9 bases. The ends lost 1 base at V and 12 bases at J; junction bases unmatched: 13. Germline assignment: CDR1 SGHRS and CDR2 YFSETQ. This CDR3 comprises 15 residues.

At least ten counts were recorded for this clonotype. This sequence joins TRBV20-1 and TRBJ2-7; D gene uncertain. Germline CDR1 DFQATT, CDR2 SNEGSKA (reference sequence). The CDR3 is 12 residues long. The V gene lost 4 bases and the J gene lost 2 bases, with 9 bases spanning the gap. The DNA of the CDR3 is TGCAGTGCTATGGCAGACCCCTACGAGCAGTACTTC. It translates to CSAMADPYEQYF.

This clonotype was recorded once. The chain is built from TRBV2 and TRBJ2-6; 8 bases line up with TRBD2. Germline CDR1 is SNHLY and CDR2 is FYNNEI. The CDR3 is 18 residues long. After removal of 7 bases from V and 2 bases from J, the junction contained 13 bases not matched to a gene. CDR3 region: CASTRGGAGFPGANVLTF. CDR3 bases: TGTGCCAGCACCCGGGGGGGAGCTGGGTTCCCTGGGGCCAACGTCCTGACTTTC.

This clonotype has at least ten counts. The chain combines TRBV12-3 or TRBV12-4 with TRBJ2-1; possibly TRBD1 for D (5 bases). The V and J ends lost 5 bases and 0 bases respectively, with 14 bases between them. The length of the CDR3 is 16 residues. The CDR3 bases are TGTGCCAGCAGTAGGGGCCCGACCAGCTCCTACAATGAGCAGTTCTTC. Protein sequence: CASSRGPTSSYNEQFF.

The rearrangement joins TRBV3-1 to TRBJ2-2; a weak D match, TRBD2 (6 bases). The CDR3 contains 16 residues. Trimming pared 5 bases from V and 1 base from J, leaving 14 bases between. From germline, CDR1 is LGHDT and CDR2 YNNKEL (reference sequence). The CDR3 sequence: CASSLKGGRNTGELFF. CDR3 coding DNA: TGTGCCAGCAGCTTAAAAGGAGGGAGGAACACCGGGGAGCTGTTTTTT.